This T cell receptor (beta chain) was captured by sequencing in a study of immune cell composition in non-small cell lung cancer. The normal lung sample lay at least 3 cm, and maximally far, from the tumour. V trimming: 4 bases; J trimming: 1 base; junction bases outside the gene matches: 0. Germline CDR1 and CDR2: SGHTA and FQGNSA. CDR3 length: 14 amino acids. Only in-frame clones appear in the TCRdb table, and some are missing; sequencing was by immunoSEQ multiplex PCR. The sample shows around 15,000 clones, about three quarters of them seen only once. In addition, the sample was reused for a study of CD4 T cells in lung cancer. That study adds: Donors, mostly former smokers, were 60 to 69 at blood donation.

The sample taken for sequencing was non-adjacent lung tissue. The J gene is TRBJ2-7, the V gene TRBV7-2; 11 nucleotides line up with TRBD1. The receptor comes from a human donor with non-small cell lung cancer. The CDR3 is CASSWDRGSYEQYF. Written as DNA, the CDR3 is TGTGCCAGCAGCTGGGACAGGGGGTCCTACGAGCAGTACTTC.